This passage covers 23 T cell receptor beta chains from one sample sequenced in a study of shared clonotypes between healthy human individuals. Sequencing used immunoSEQ multiplex PCR; TCRdb keeps in-frame clones, though not all of them. The profile shows approximately 2.4 million clones, approximately 94% of them singletons. Sequenced material: naive CD4+ T cells sorted from blood. Subset specified: CD45RA+ positively selected. Receptors originate from a man younger than 30 in good health.

The J gene is TRBJ2-1, the V gene TRBV10-3; TRBD2 aligns across 8 bases. The germline CDR1 and CDR2 sequences are ENHRY and SYGVKD. V dropped 5 bases and J dropped 2; count of bases not matched to a gene: 8. This CDR3 has 16 residues. The CDR3 DNA reads TGTGCCATCAGTTCCGGACTAGCAGGGGCCTACAATGAGCAGTTCTTC. Translation gives CAISSGLAGAYNEQFF.

V usage is TRBV28 and J usage is TRBJ1-1; D possibly corresponds to TRBD1 (6 bases). From germline, CDR1 is MDHEN and CDR2 SYDVKM. Deletions cut 2 bases from V and 1 base from J, with 17 bases between. The CDR3 has 17 residues. The CDR3 nucleotides are TGTGCCAGCAGTTTAAGCCCGCAAACGGGACAGAACACTGAAGCTTTCTTT. Amino acid sequence: CASSLSPQTGQNTEAFF.

As to this clone: Germline is not matched at one junction end, which may reflect a read error. The rearrangement uses TRBV10-1 and TRBJ2-4; TRBD2 matches 9 bases. Germline-derived CDR1 and CDR2 are WNHNN and SYGVQD (reference sequence). The CDR3 length is 13 residues. The CDR3 is CASSGDGWTSVFF. As DNA, the CDR3 is TGCGCCAGCAGTGGGGACGGTTGGACTAGCGTTTTCTTC.

This clone was counted a single time. In DNA, the CDR3 is TGCGCCAGCAGCTTTGCGGGGGCGGAGGGCACTGAAGCTTTCTTT. This codes for CASSFAGAEGTEAFF. The gene calls are TRBV5-1 and TRBJ1-1, with a possible D match to TRBD1 (6 bases). CDR1 and CDR2 from the germline V gene are SGHRS and YFSETQ. V lost 2 bases and J 4 bases, leaving 15 bases between the germline ends. This CDR3 is 15 amino acids long.

This clone appeared once. The J gene is TRBJ2-7, the V gene TRBV5-1; 8 bases match TRBD1. CDR3 size: 17 residues. The V segment lost 3 bases and the J segment 0 bases; nucleotides outside the gene matches: 11. From germline, CDR1 is SGHRS and CDR2 YFSETQ. CDR3: CASSYAAGTGSSYEQYF. As DNA, the CDR3 is TGCGCCAGCAGCTATGCGGCCGGGACAGGTAGCTCCTACGAGCAGTACTTC.

The J gene is TRBJ2-1, the V gene TRBV5-1; 10 bases are a match to TRBD2. The CDR3 has 21 residues. V shed 0 bases, J shed 0 bases, and the junction held 15 bases outside the gene matches. CDR1 SGHRS and CDR2 YFSETQ come from the germline V gene. CDR3 sequence (DNA): TGCGCCAGCAGCTTGGTACGGGCTAGCGGGAGTCGATCGGGCTCCTACAATGAGCAGTTCTTC. This encodes CASSLVRASGSRSGSYNEQFF. The variable domain in full, completed from reference TRBV5-1 and TRBJ2-1, reads KAGVTQTPRYLIKTRGQQVTLSCSPISGHRSVSWYQQTPGQGLQFLFEYFSETQRNKGNFPGRFSGRQFSNSRSEMNVSTLELGDSALYLCASSLVRASGSRSGSYNEQFFGPGTRLTVL.

This sequence joins TRBV5-4 and TRBJ2-7; 9 bases map to TRBD2. Germline CDR1 SGHNT, CDR2 YYREEE (reference sequence). This CDR3 has 16 amino acids. V lost 2 bases to trimming and J lost 2 bases; unmatched junction nucleotides: 8. CDR3: CASSFGLAGATYEQYF. In DNA form, the CDR3 reads TGTGCCAGCAGCTTCGGGTTAGCGGGGGCCACCTACGAGCAGTACTTC.

CDR3 DNA sequence: TGTGCCAGCAGACGGATCGGGACAGGGGGCGCCGGCTATGGCTACACCTTC. Amino acid sequence: CASRRIGTGGAGYGYTF. V is TRBV5-4 and J is TRBJ1-2, with 12 bases that match TRBD1. The junction had 12 bases not matched to a gene; V was cut back by 5 bases and J by 4 bases. The CDR3 has 17 residues. CDR1 is SGHNT and CDR2 is YYREEE in the germline V gene (reference sequence).

The CDR3 loop is CASRRQGESNTGELFF. As DNA, the CDR3 is TGTGCCAGCAGACGGCAGGGGGAATCGAACACCGGGGAGCTGTTTTTT. This rearrangement joins TRBV6-6 to TRBJ2-2; 7 nucleotides match TRBD1. Trimming cost V 6 bases and J 0 bases; bases outside gene matches: 7. The CDR3 spans 16 residues. CDR1 and CDR2 from the germline V gene are MNHNY and SVGAGI (reference sequence).

Details on this clone: Other DNA sequences in this specimen translate into the identical CDR3. The chain has TRBV9 and TRBJ2-7, with D tentatively TRBD2 (7 bases). Germline V gene lookup returns CDR1 SGDLS and CDR2 YYNGEE. V lost 0 bases to trimming and J lost 2 bases, with 9 bases between them. CDR3 size: 14 residues. For the CDR3, the DNA is TGTGCCAGCAGCGTAGCGGGGGGCCCCTACGAGCAGTACTTC. This encodes CASSVAGGPYEQYF.

V is TRBV27 and J is TRBJ1-2; 9 bases are a match to TRBD1. Germline V gene sequence: CDR1 MNHEY, CDR2 SMNVEV (reference sequence). Trimming at V came to 5 bases and at J to 5 bases, leaving 6 bases not matched to a gene. The CDR3 covers 14 residues. This chain's CDR3 is CASSRTGAIYGYTF. The DNA of the CDR3 is TGTGCCAGCAGTCGGACAGGGGCGATATATGGCTACACCTTC.

A word on this clone: One end of the junction is discordant with germline, which a read error may explain. Other DNA sequences in the same sample also yield this CDR3. The chain uses TRBV7-7 and TRBJ2-7; tentatively, D is TRBD1 (5 bases). In germline, CDR1 is SSHAT, CDR2 FNYEAQ (reference sequence). CDR3 size: 13 residues. Here the CDR3 DNA reads TGTGCTAGCAGCTTAGACAGATCCTACGAGCAGTACTTC. Amino acids: CASSLDRSYEQYF.

Concerning this clone: The identical CDR3 is also encoded by other nucleotide sequences in the sample. The V gene is TRBV4-3, the J gene TRBJ2-1, with TRBD2 identical over 7 bases. Germline loops: CDR1 LGHNA, CDR2 YSLEER. The trim removed 3 bases at V and 2 bases at J, leaving 4 bases unmatched. CDR3 length equals 15 residues. The CDR3 is CASSQGLAAYNEQFF. CDR3 DNA sequence: TGCGCCAGCAGCCAGGGCCTAGCGGCCTACAATGAGCAGTTCTTC.

This clone was seen a few times. Additional DNA sequences in this sample encode the identical CDR3. The genes are TRBV11-3 and TRBJ2-2; D unresolved. Germline-derived CDR1 and CDR2 are SGHNT and YENEEA. This CDR3 is built from 13 residues. Trimming shortened V by 1 base and J by 4 bases, and 4 bases separated the two germline ends. The CDR3 DNA reads as TGTGCCAGCAGCTTAGGGGGCACCGGGGAGCTGTTTTTT. This gives the protein CASSLGGTGELFF. Supplemented by reference TRBV11-3 and TRBJ2-2, the full variable domain reads EAGVVQSPRYKIIEKKQPVAFWCNPISGHNTLYWYLQNLGQGPELLIRYENEEAVDDSQLPKDRFSAERLKGVDSTLKIQPAELGDSAVYLCASSLGGTGELFFGEGSRLTVL.

The chain couples TRBV5-5 to TRBJ2-7; no reliable D call. V gave up 0 bases and J gave up 2 bases, with 9 bases separating them. The CDR3 contains 14 residues. CDR1 is SGHKS, CDR2 YYEKEE, per germline (reference sequence). CDR3 in DNA: TGTGCCAGCAGCTTGGTTCTGGGTCCCTACGAGCAGTACTTC. It specifies CASSLVLGPYEQYF.

The chain has TRBV11-3 and TRBJ2-1; TRBD1 matches at 10 bases. Per germline, CDR1 SGHNT and CDR2 YENEEA. This CDR3 is 17 amino acids long. V trimming: 0 bases; J trimming: 7 bases; junction bases outside the gene matches: 9. The CDR3 DNA sequence: TGTGCCAGCAGCTTAGAATCTCGACAGGGGGCTGGTAATGAGCAGTTCTTC. Its translation is CASSLESRQGAGNEQFF.

The chain combines TRBV14 with TRBJ2-5; the D gene could be TRBD1 or TRBD2 (5 bases each). The CDR3 is 16 amino acids. The V gene lost 1 base and the J gene lost 1 base, with 13 bases spanning the gap. Germline CDR1 reads SGHDN; CDR2 reads FVKESK. CDR3 DNA: TGTGCCAGCAGCCAAGTTCCAGGGAGTTTCCAAGAGACCCAGTACTTC. This translates into CASSQVPGSFQETQYF.

The rearrangement joins TRBV2 to TRBJ1-1, with D unresolved. The length of the CDR3 is 13 residues. V was trimmed by 6 bases and J by 5 bases, leaving 13 bases between them. Germline V gives CDR1 SNHLY, CDR2 FYNNEI. This chain's CDR3 is CASRLGLGTEAFF. The CDR3, as DNA: TGTGCCAGCAGGCTGGGGTTGGGGACTGAAGCTTTCTTT.

V is TRBV5-4 and J is TRBJ2-2; 7 bases fit TRBD1. V trimming: 0 bases; J trimming: 7 bases; junction bases outside the gene matches: 9. Germline lookup yields CDR1 SGHNT and CDR2 YYREEE (reference sequence). This CDR3 region has 16 residues. CDR3 nucleotides: TGTGCCAGCAGCTTGGGGGACAGCCGCGGCCGCGGGGAGCTGTTTTTT. Translated, it gives CASSLGDSRGRGELFF.

This chain links TRBV15 with TRBJ2-1; 9 positions match TRBD1. The CDR3 has 13 amino acids. Germline V gene sequence: CDR1 LNHNV, CDR2 YYDKDF (reference sequence). Losses at the gene ends were 8 bases for V and 4 bases for J; bases not matched to a gene: 3. The CDR3 sequence is CATGTGYYNEQFF. The CDR3 DNA follows: TGTGCCACCGGGACAGGGTATTACAATGAGCAGTTCTTC.

This clone was recorded once. The genes are TRBV2 and TRBJ2-7; 11 bases fit TRBD2. Trimming removed 5 bases from V and 2 bases from J; junction bases left unmatched: 17. The germline gives CDR1 SNHLY, CDR2 FYNNEI. CDR3 size: 19 residues. The CDR3 DNA is TGTGCCAGCAGTTTCGGACTAGCGGGTATATCCGGGGAGGCCTACGAGCAGTACTTC. Protein: CASSFGLAGISGEAYEQYF.

The rearrangement uses TRBV10-2 and TRBJ1-6, with 9 bases matching TRBD1. V was clipped by 3 bases and J by 10 bases; unmatched bases: 7. Looked up from germline, CDR1 is WSHSY and CDR2 is SAAADI. The CDR3 runs to 15 residues. The CDR3 sequence is CASSDRGQGQSPLHF. CDR3 in DNA: TGCGCCAGCAGTGACCGGGGACAGGGTCAATCACCCCTCCACTTT.

The rearrangement uses TRBV6-4 and TRBJ2-1; 8 bases are a match to TRBD2. CDR3 length: 14 residues. After removal of 5 bases from V and 7 bases from J, the junction contained 7 bases not matched to a gene. The germline V gene has CDR1 MRHNA and CDR2 SNTAGT. In DNA, the CDR3 is TGTGCCAGCAGTAGCGGGAGCACGGGGAATGAGCAGTTCTTC. This codes for CASSSGSTGNEQFF.